The present TCR beta chain was sequenced within a study of control samples from healthy donors and cancer patients. Produced via immunoSEQ multiplex PCR; TCRdb's table is partial and in-frame only. This table has some 82,000 clones, about 90% appearing once. Germline CDR1 and CDR2: KGHSH and LQKENI. This CDR3 has 15 amino acids. V was pared by 2 bases and J by 1 base, with 11 bases between. The sequence was obtained from a man aged 45 to 65 in good health. The sequencing input was blood. The V call is TRBV18, the J call TRBJ1-1; D call uncertain. The DNA for the CDR3 is TGTGCCAGCTCACCAGAGATCCTAGAGAACACTGAAGCTTTCTTT. This codes for CASSPEILENTEAFF.